One and the same sample provided the 14 T cell receptor beta chains below, sequenced in a study of T cell changes during pregnancy in multiple sclerosis (dated by TCRdb to the late 2010s). Library preparation used the immunoSEQ multiplex PCR assay. TCRdb re-hosts the immuneACCESS table, in-frame sequences only. Its copies lack some clones; in the studies checked, an unresolved V gene accounts for under half of them, and the cause for the rest is not known. Counted in this sample were about 59,000 clones; about 90% of them appeared once. Together, the top ten hold 0.8% to 0.9% of the sample. The starting material was peripheral blood, obtained in the first trimester of pregnancy. These receptors all come from a female donor in good health, enrolled as a control in a pregnancy study.

This clone occurred once. V and J are TRBV5-4 and TRBJ1-1; maybe TRBD1 (6 bases). Germline V CDR1 and CDR2: SGHNT, YYREEE (reference sequence). V was cut by 4 bases and J by 7 bases, with 17 bases left in between. There are 14 residues in the CDR3. The CDR3 here is CASSLQRGTIEAFF. CDR3 DNA: TGTGCCAGCAGCCTCCAAAGGGGGACGATTGAAGCTTTCTTT. The full variable domain, its missing parts supplied by reference TRBV5-4 and TRBJ1-1, is ETGVTQSPTHLIKTRGQQVTLRCSSQSGHNTVSWYQQALGQGPQFIFQYYREEENGRGNFPPRFSGLQFPNYSSELNVNALELDDSALYLCASSLQRGTIEAFFGQGTRLTVV.

V and J are TRBV19 and TRBJ2-2; possible D gene TRBD1, 5 bases. V lost 3 bases, J lost 3 bases, and 20 bases lay in between. This CDR3 comprises 18 residues. Germline assignment: CDR1 LNHDA and CDR2 SQIVND (reference sequence). CDR3 loop: CASSIHWTSSRDTGELFF. The CDR3 coding sequence is TGTGCCAGTAGTATCCACTGGACAAGCAGTAGGGACACCGGGGAGCTGTTTTTT. The complete variable domain, with remaining parts taken from reference TRBV19 and TRBJ2-2, reads DGGITQSPKYLFRKEGQNVTLSCEQNLNHDAMYWYRQDPGQGLRLIYYSQIVNDFQKGDIAEGYSVSREKKESFPLTVTSAQKNPTAFYLCASSIHWTSSRDTGELFFGEGSRLTVL.

This clone appeared a few times. The rearrangement joins TRBV7-9 to TRBJ1-2; tentative D call: TRBD1 (5 bases). CDR3 length equals 13 residues. Deletions cut 3 bases from V and 5 bases from J, with 10 bases between. CDR1 and CDR2 (germline): SEHNR, FQNEAQ (reference sequence). The CDR3 spells CASSFDSRYGYTF. CDR3 bases: TGTGCCAGCAGCTTCGACAGTCGATATGGCTACACCTTC. The full variable domain, completed using reference TRBV7-9 and TRBJ1-2, is DTGVSQNPRHKITKRGQNVTFRCDPISEHNRLYWYRQTLGQGPEFLTYFQNEAQLEKSRLLSDRFSAERPKGSFSTLEIQRTEQGDSAMYLCASSFDSRYGYTFGSGTRLTVV.

In its sample, this clone was seen once. The chain combines TRBV19 with TRBJ1-5, with D hard to call. The CDR3 totals 16 residues. Trimming took off 3 bases at V and 4 bases at J, with 16 bases between the two ends. The germline gives CDR1 LNHDA, CDR2 SQIVND (reference sequence). CDR3 residues: CASSMFLLTGNQPQHF. In DNA, the CDR3 is TGTGCCAGTAGTATGTTTCTTTTGACGGGTAATCAGCCCCAGCATTTT.

This clone was seen a single time. This rearrangement joins TRBV5-4 to TRBJ1-6; the match to TRBD1 covers 7 bases. Germline V CDR1 and CDR2: SGHNT, YYREEE (reference sequence). Germline trimming cut 2 bases from V and 6 bases from J; bases unmatched to any gene: 5. This CDR3 has 15 amino acids. The CDR3 loop reads CASSFRQGLNSPLHF. The DNA for the CDR3 is TGTGCCAGCAGCTTCCGACAGGGCCTTAATTCACCCCTCCACTTT.

The gene calls are TRBV9 and TRBJ2-1, with D possibly being TRBD1 (6 bases). CDR3 length: 14 residues. V gave up 0 bases and J gave up 5 bases, with 9 bases separating them. The germline V gene has CDR1 SGDLS and CDR2 YYNGEE. The CDR3 DNA sequence: TGTGCCAGCAGCGTAGACAGGGCCCACAATGAGCAGTTCTTC. It yields the protein CASSVDRAHNEQFF.

The V gene is TRBV27, the J gene TRBJ1-5, with a weak D call TRBD1 (6 bases). Trimming removed 6 bases at V and 5 bases at J, with 14 bases between. Germline CDR1 reads MNHEY; CDR2 reads SMNVEV (reference sequence). The CDR3 sequence is 14 residues long. The CDR3 DNA follows: TGTGCCAGCAGCCCGGACAGAGCCTATCAGCCCCAGCATTTT. Residues: CASSPDRAYQPQHF.

V usage is TRBV27 and J usage is TRBJ1-4; 8 bases line up with TRBD1. CDR3 length: 15 residues. Looked up from germline, CDR1 is MNHEY and CDR2 is SMNVEV (reference sequence). The V segment lost 5 bases and the J segment 7 bases; nucleotides outside the gene matches: 9. The CDR3 DNA reads TGTGCCAGCAGTCAAAATCAGGGGGCAAGTGAAAAACTGTTTTTT. Translation: CASSQNQGASEKLFF.

In this sample, this clone turned up once. The chain links TRBV10-2 to TRBJ1-6; D call uncertain. The CDR3 consists of 15 residues. Looked up from germline, CDR1 is WSHSY and CDR2 is SAAADI. V was cut by 0 bases and J by 7 bases, with 10 bases left in between. CDR3 in amino acids: CASSESRGGNSPLHF. As DNA, the CDR3 is TGCGCCAGCAGTGAGTCCCGGGGAGGGAATTCACCCCTCCACTTT.

The chain carries TRBV9 and TRBJ1-1; TRBD1 agrees at 7 bases. CDR3 size: 14 residues. The germline gives CDR1 SGDLS, CDR2 YYNGEE. V was pared by 0 bases and J by 7 bases, with 6 bases of the junction left unmatched. For the CDR3, the DNA is TGTGCCAGCAGCGTAGGTTCGACAGGGAATGAAGCTTTCTTT. Protein product: CASSVGSTGNEAFF.

The genes are TRBV4-1 and TRBJ1-4; D is perhaps TRBD1 (6 bases). V gave up 0 bases and J gave up 8 bases, with 10 bases separating them. Germline lookup yields CDR1 MGHRA and CDR2 YSYEKL. This CDR3 region has 14 residues. The CDR3 DNA sequence: TGCGCCAGCAGCCAAGAGAGGCAGGGGGAAAAACTGTTTTTT. Translation: CASSQERQGEKLFF.

This clone was counted a few times. This sequence joins TRBV6-1 and TRBJ1-6; tentative D call: TRBD1 (5 bases). V shed 3 bases and J shed 7 bases, with 7 bases lying between them. The CDR3 consists of 13 residues. The germline gives CDR1 MNHNS, CDR2 SASEGT. CDR3 sequence: CASSDRENSPLHF. In nucleotides, the CDR3 is TGTGCCAGCAGTGACAGGGAAAATTCACCCCTCCACTTT.

The chain links TRBV5-1 to TRBJ1-5; D is ambiguous. V was trimmed by 5 bases and J by 7 bases, leaving 13 bases between them. The CDR3 consists of 13 residues. CDR1 and CDR2 (germline): SGHRS, YFSETQ. The CDR3 protein is CASRFVGEQPQHF. The CDR3 DNA reads as TGCGCCAGCAGATTCGTAGGAGAACAGCCCCAGCATTTT. Full variable domain (rest looked up from reference TRBV5-1 and TRBJ1-5): KAGVTQTPRYLIKTRGQQVTLSCSPISGHRSVSWYQQTPGQGLQFLFEYFSETQRNKGNFPGRFSGRQFSNSRSEMNVSTLELGDSALYLCASRFVGEQPQHFGDGTRLSIL.

The chain uses TRBV5-1 and TRBJ2-6, with D perhaps matching TRBD2 (6 bases). This CDR3 contains 16 residues. CDR1 is SGHRS, CDR2 YFSETQ, per germline. V was pared by 4 bases and J by 5 bases, with 16 bases between. The CDR3 DNA follows: TGCGCCAGCAGCGGGTGGGACTGGGGACGGGCCAACGTCCTGACTTTC. Protein sequence: CASSGWDWGRANVLTF.